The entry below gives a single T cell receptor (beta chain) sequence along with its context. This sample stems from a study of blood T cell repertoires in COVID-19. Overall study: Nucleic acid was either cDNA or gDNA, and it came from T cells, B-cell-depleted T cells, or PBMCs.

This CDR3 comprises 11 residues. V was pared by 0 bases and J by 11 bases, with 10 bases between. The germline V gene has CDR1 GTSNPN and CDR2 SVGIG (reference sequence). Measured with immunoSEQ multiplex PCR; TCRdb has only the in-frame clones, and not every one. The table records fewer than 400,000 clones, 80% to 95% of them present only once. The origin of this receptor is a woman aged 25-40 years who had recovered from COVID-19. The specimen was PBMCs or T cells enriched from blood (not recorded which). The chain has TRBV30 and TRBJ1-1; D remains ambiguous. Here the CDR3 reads CAWSVMGDAFF. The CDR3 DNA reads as TGTGCCTGGAGTGTTATGGGCGATGCTTTCTTT.